The rows below give T cell receptor beta chains drawn from one sample of a study of T cells in Graves' hyperthyroidism and ophthalmopathy. TCRdb processed the multiplex PCR reads anew with MiXCR; each CDR3 protein has one entry. The sample consists of fewer than 650,000 distinct CDR3 sequences, around 15% of them appearing once. The sample taken for sequencing was blood. These receptors were taken from a woman aged 35 to 49 with Graves' hyperthyroidism. The CDR3 runs from the conserved cysteine through the conserved F or W. Each record gives: J gene, V gene, CDR3 protein.

TRBJ1-2 | TRBV28 | CASSPQLGSNYGYTF
TRBJ1-1 | TRBV4-1 | CASSQEVGVGGEAFF
TRBJ2-4 | TRBV12-3/TRBV12-4 | CASSNVGRGAKNIQYF
TRBJ1-4 | TRBV20-1 | CSASDPGTANEKLFF
TRBJ2-7 | TRBV18 | CASSPMRVTGSSYEQYF
TRBJ1-1 | TRBV7-3 | CASSLGHLNTEAFF
. | TRBV5-1 | CASSPGTGTYEQFF
TRBJ2-7 | TRBV6-1 | CASSENAGTYEQYF
TRBJ1-5 | TRBV29-1 | CSVGQGINQPQHF
TRBJ2-1 | TRBV27 | CASSFGGAGPLYNEQFF
TRBJ1-4 | TRBV7-9 | CASSYGQGAEKLFF
TRBJ2-5 | TRBV5-1 | CASSVSWYQETQYF
TRBJ1-1 | TRBV7-3 | CASRTTGTENTEAFF
TRBJ2-1 | TRBV29-1 | CSVPKALFDEQFF
TRBJ2-1 | TRBV18 | CASSPRGAGSYNEQFF
TRBJ1-1 | TRBV15 | CATSPRTGNTEAFF
TRBJ1-4 | TRBV28 | CASRTGYFYEKLFF
TRBJ2-7 | TRBV5-1 | CASSPTSGTDEQYF
TRBJ2-3 | TRBV6-1 | CASSAGTSGSAGTDTQYF
TRBJ2-1 | TRBV7-9 | CASSLAWAPRDEQFF
TRBJ2-1 | TRBV2 | CASLAGVMNEQFF
TRBJ2-2 | TRBV5-1 | CASSRDRENGELFF
TRBJ2-5 | TRBV20-1 | CSAAGQGDNLETQYF
TRBJ1-2 | TRBV28 | CASRPSQLVYGYTF
TRBJ1-2 | TRBV28 | CASSLAQGPSRGYTF
TRBJ2-7 | TRBV28 | CASSNPPGLAGGAPYEQYF
TRBJ1-3 | TRBV18 | CASSHSAGDSGNTIYF
TRBJ2-1 | TRBV5-1 | CASSYPLEGAGYNEQFF
TRBJ2-7 | TRBV30 | CAWSDLLGGQGSLYEQYF
TRBJ2-2 | TRBV20-1 | CSAVFQGGGGLFF
TRBJ2-3 | TRBV20-1 | CSADGQSTDTQYF
TRBJ2-3 | TRBV7-3 | CASSARDPGTSTDTQYF
TRBJ2-6 | TRBV20-1 | CSASGGLVTGANVLTF
TRBJ1-2 | TRBV28 | CASNLTAGGGYTF
TRBJ1-1 | TRBV4-1 | CASSQVIQGSSAFF
TRBJ2-4 | TRBV2 | CAGIGDKKNIQYF
TRBJ2-7 | TRBV3-1 | CASSQGVSYEQYF
TRBJ2-7 | TRBV30 | CAWSVKIGLAGVSEQYF
TRBJ2-7 | TRBV19 | CASSPTNSYEQYF
TRBJ2-3 | TRBV28 | CASSDSTSTDTQYF
TRBJ1-1 | TRBV29-1 | CSGTTGGPEAFF
TRBJ2-1 | TRBV28 | CASSSGQGVYNEQFF
TRBJ2-1 | TRBV12-3/TRBV12-4 | CASSLSDRGNEQFF
TRBJ1-5 | TRBV12-5 | CASGSGTSSSQPQHF
TRBJ1-2 | TRBV29-1 | CSVVGQGLYYGYTF
TRBJ2-1 | TRBV15 | CATSRDLANEQFF
TRBJ2-2 | TRBV11-1 | CASSSHTGELFF
TRBJ1-1 | TRBV12-3/TRBV12-4 | CASSLGRQEEAFF
TRBJ2-1 | TRBV9 | CASSENPDREDYNEQFF
TRBJ2-7 | TRBV19 | CASSIVLAGAYEQYF
TRBJ1-2 | TRBV19 | CASRRISANYGYTF
TRBJ2-1 | TRBV11-1 | CASSLQWGSSYNEQFF
TRBJ1-1 | TRBV6-1 | CASSPIRRRAFF
TRBJ1-1 | TRBV7-9 | CASSLWSRGGTEAFF
TRBJ2-7 | TRBV11-3 | CASSLDRLWSSYEQYF
TRBJ1-4 | TRBV7-2 | CASSETGATNEKLFF
TRBJ2-5 | TRBV7-9 | CASSFRGETQYF
TRBJ2-5 | TRBV27 | CASSLGQGAWETQYF
TRBJ2-2 | TRBV29-1 | CSANRGRDTGELFF